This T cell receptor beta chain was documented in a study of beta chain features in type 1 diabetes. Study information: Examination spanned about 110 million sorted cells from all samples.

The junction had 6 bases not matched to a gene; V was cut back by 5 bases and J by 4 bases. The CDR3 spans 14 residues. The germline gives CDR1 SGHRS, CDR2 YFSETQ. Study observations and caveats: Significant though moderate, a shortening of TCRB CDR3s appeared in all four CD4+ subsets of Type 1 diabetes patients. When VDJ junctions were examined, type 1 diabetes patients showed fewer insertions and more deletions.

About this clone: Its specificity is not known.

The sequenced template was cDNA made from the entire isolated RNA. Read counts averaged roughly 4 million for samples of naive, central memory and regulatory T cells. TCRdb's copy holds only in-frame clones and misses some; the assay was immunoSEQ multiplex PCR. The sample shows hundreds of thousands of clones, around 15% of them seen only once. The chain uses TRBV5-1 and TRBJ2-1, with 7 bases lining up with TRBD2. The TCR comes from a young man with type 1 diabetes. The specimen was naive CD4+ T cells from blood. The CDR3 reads CASRALAAYNEQFF. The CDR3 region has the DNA TGCGCCAGCAGGGCCCTAGCGGCATACAATGAGCAGTTCTTC.